These T cell receptor beta chains were read from a single sample in a study of T cell responses to AZD1222 COVID-19 vaccine. The protocol was immunoSEQ multiplex PCR, while the TCRdb copy is restricted to in-frame clones and leaves out a portion. The sample records about 110,000 clones, around 90% being singletons. Sequenced material: peripheral blood, taken 28 days after the second AZD1222 dose. The receptors derive from an adult who received the AZD1222 COVID-19 vaccine. The CDR3 runs from the conserved cysteine through the conserved F or W. A D gene is named only where the DNA matches it firmly. Where a row states a size, it is once, few, many or the class of an expanded clone; other rows omit it.

D | size | J | V | DNA | CDR3
- | - | TRBJ1-2 | TRBV7-9 | TGTGCCAGCAGCGAGAGAGAGGGGTCCTATGGCTACACCTTC | CASSEREGSYGYTF
- | - | TRBJ1-5 | TRBV9 | TGTGCCAGCAGCGCTCAGGGTAATCAGCCCCAGCATTTT | CASSAQGNQPQHF
- | once | TRBJ2-3 | TRBV3-1/TRBV3-2 | TGTGCCAGCAGCGGAGAACAAAGGAGCACAGATACGCAGTATTTT | CASSGEQRSTDTQYF
- | - | TRBJ1-1 | TRBV5-1 | TGCGCCAGCAGCTGGGCCGGCGCAGACCCGAACACTGAAGCTTTCTTT | CASSWAGADPNTEAFF
- | once | TRBJ1-4 | TRBV3-1/TRBV3-2 | TGTGCCAGCAGCCAAGACAGGGAATTTAATGAAAAACTGTTTTTT | CASSQDREFNEKLFF
TRBD2 | - | TRBJ2-1 | TRBV5-4 | TGTGCCAGCAGCTTGCCACTAGCGGGGGCCACCGAGCTGTTCTTC | CASSLPLAGATELFF
TRBD1 | once | TRBJ1-1 | TRBV3-1/TRBV3-2 | TGTGCCAGCAGCCGGGGACAGGGGGAAAGAGCTTTCTTT | CASSRGQGERAFF
TRBD1 | once | TRBJ1-1 | TRBV5-1 | TGCGCCAGCAGCTTGGGGGGGGACAGTCCCTTGAACACTGAAGCTTTCTTT | CASSLGGDSPLNTEAFF
- | - | TRBJ2-6 | TRBV19 | TGTGCCAGTAGTATTCTCGGCTCCGGAGCCGGGGCCAACGTCCTGACTTTC | CASSILGSGAGANVLTF
TRBD2 | - | TRBJ2-1 | TRBV11-2 | TGTGCCAGCAGCTTAGGGGTAGCGGGGGGAGAGTTCTTC | CASSLGVAGGEFF
- | - | TRBJ1-5 | TRBV20-1 | TGCAGTGCTAGTATGGTTAGCAATCAGCCCCAGCATTTT | CSASMVSNQPQHF
- | - | TRBJ1-2 | TRBV6-2/TRBV6-3 | TGTGCCAGCAGTCAGGGACTCGGCTACACCTTC | CASSQGLGYTF
- | - | TRBJ2-7 | TRBV6-5 | TGTGCCAGCAGTCCACTAGGGGTAGGGTACGAGCAGTACTTC | CASSPLGVGYEQYF
- | - | TRBJ1-2 | TRBV4-1 | TGCGCCAGCAGCCAAGGGGGTGGCTATGGCTACACCTTC | CASSQGGGYGYTF
- | - | TRBJ2-1 | TRBV7-8 | TGTGCCAGCAGCTTACCTGGTACCAATGAGCAGTTCTTC | CASSLPGTNEQFF
- | - | TRBJ1-1 | TRBV13 | TGTGCCAGCAGCTGGGCTAGTAACACTGAAGCTTTCTTT | CASSWASNTEAFF
TRBD1 | - | TRBJ1-1 | TRBV28 | TGTGCCAGCAGTCTGGGACAGGGGGGTTTTCGAGCTTTCTTT | CASSLGQGGFRAFF
- | - | TRBJ1-5 | TRBV28 | TGTGCCAGCAGTTTCGTGGGGGGGCAGCCCCAGCATTTT | CASSFVGGQPQHF
- | - | TRBJ1-1 | TRBV6-5 | TGTGCCAGCATCGACAGTTTCAACACTGAAGCTTTCTTT | CASIDSFNTEAFF
- | - | TRBJ1-1 | TRBV5-1 | TGCGCCAGCAGCTTGATAGCCGATCAGGGGAAAGGCGCTGAAGCTTTCTTT | CASSLIADQGKGAEAFF
- | - | TRBJ1-5 | TRBV19 | TGTGCCAGTAGTCTCCAGGGGAATCAGCCCCAGCATTTT | CASSLQGNQPQHF
- | - | TRBJ1-1 | TRBV9 | TGTGCCAGCAGCGAAGACCCAAGTTGGGACACTGAAGCTTTCTTT | CASSEDPSWDTEAFF
- | - | TRBJ2-1 | TRBV18 | TGTGCCAGCTCACCTGTGTATGGGGGGAATGAGCAGTTCTTC | CASSPVYGGNEQFF
TRBD1 | - | TRBJ1-6 | TRBV4-1 | TGCGCCAGCAGCCAAGTTCGACAGGGTGGTTCACCCCTCCACTTT | CASSQVRQGGSPLHF
- | - | TRBJ1-5 | TRBV5-6 | TGTGCCAGCAGCTTAAGCGGCAGGATGGATCAGCCCCAGCATTTT | CASSLSGRMDQPQHF
- | - | TRBJ2-7 | TRBV27 | TGTGCCAGCAGTTTCGGGAACAGGGCCGAGCAGTACTTC | CASSFGNRAEQYF
TRBD2 | - | TRBJ2-7 | TRBV7-9 | TGTGCCAGCAGCCTCCTAGCGGGCTACGAGCAGTACTTC | CASSLLAGYEQYF
- | - | TRBJ1-1 | TRBV5-1 | TGCGCCAGCAGCTTGGATGCTGCCACTGAAGCTTTCTTT | CASSLDAATEAFF
- | - | TRBJ1-6 | TRBV2 | TGTGCCAGCAGTGAAGGTACAACCTATTCACCCCTCCACTTT | CASSEGTTYSPLHF
- | - | TRBJ1-6 | TRBV30 | TGTGCCTCTCGGGCCCAAGGGTCACCCCTCCACTTT | CASRAQGSPLHF
- | - | TRBJ2-7 | TRBV30 | TGTGCCTGGAGTCAAGATTACCCCGCCGGTGAGCAGTACTTC | CAWSQDYPAGEQYF
TRBD1 | - | TRBJ1-2 | TRBV3-1/TRBV3-2 | TGTGCCAGCAGTCACCGGGACAGGGAGGTCCGCGCCTATGGCTACACCTTC | CASSHRDREVRAYGYTF
- | - | TRBJ1-2 | TRBV10-3 | TGTGCCATCAGTGATAAAAGTCAAGTCTATGGCTACACCTTC | CAISDKSQVYGYTF
- | - | TRBJ1-2 | TRBV11-1 | TGTGCCAGCAGCTTAGCCGGGACACAAGCTAACTATGGCTACACCTTC | CASSLAGTQANYGYTF
- | - | TRBJ1-1 | TRBV18 | TGTGCCAGCTCACCGACGGGGAACACTGAAGCTTTCTTT | CASSPTGNTEAFF
TRBD1 | - | TRBJ2-7 | TRBV5-1 | TGCGCCAGCAGCTCGCCGGGACAGTCCTACGAGCAGTACTTC | CASSSPGQSYEQYF
TRBD2 | - | TRBJ2-7 | TRBV6-5 | TGTGCCAGCAGTTCTAGCGGCTACGAGCAGTACTTC | CASSSSGYEQYF
- | once | TRBJ2-1 | TRBV5-1 | TGCGCCAGCAGCCCGGCTCCAGGGATCAACAATGAGCAGTTCTTC | CASSPAPGINNEQFF
TRBD2 | - | TRBJ2-5 | TRBV4-2 | TGTGCCAGCAGCCAAGATGGCCCTAGCGGGGGGGCATGGGAGACCCAGTACTTC | CASSQDGPSGGAWETQYF
- | - | TRBJ1-3 | TRBV19 | TGTGCCAGTAACCGTAGAAACTCTGGAAACACCATATATTTT | CASNRRNSGNTIYF
- | - | TRBJ1-2 | TRBV6-5 | TGTGCCAGCAAGGAGGGCAGTATGTATGGCTACACCTTC | CASKEGSMYGYTF
- | - | TRBJ2-1 | TRBV11-3 | TGTGCCAGCAGACTTCGGTGGAATGAGCAGTTCTTC | CASRLRWNEQFF
- | once | TRBJ1-5 | TRBV5-1 | TGCGCCAGCAGCCTGACAGGCGGGGGCAATCAGCCCCAGCATTTT | CASSLTGGGNQPQHF
TRBD1 | - | TRBJ2-5 | TRBV5-1 | TGCGCCAGCAGCCAAAGGGGACAGCAAGAGACCCAGTACTTC | CASSQRGQQETQYF
- | - | TRBJ1-1 | TRBV6-5 | TGTGCCAGCCGGGAGCTCATGAACACTGAAGCTTTCTTT | CASRELMNTEAFF